This T cell receptor beta chain was captured in a study of T cell responses to AZD1222 COVID-19 vaccine. About the research overall: Second-dose intervals of approximately 4 or approximately 12 weeks were pooled.

Trimming removed 4 bases at V and 7 bases at J, with 17 bases between. Germline CDR1 SGHRS, CDR2 YFSETQ. The CDR3 loop spans 14 amino acids. Measured with immunoSEQ multiplex PCR; TCRdb has only the in-frame clones, and not every one. The sample comprises roughly 100,000 clones, 82% of which are singletons, and 4% to 6% rests with the top ten. The chain employs TRBV5-1 and TRBJ1-1; D is unresolved. The receptor's source is an adult in good health. The sequencing used peripheral blood, collected on day 0 of AZD1222 vaccination. The CDR3 here is CASSKSGLSGEAFF. Here the CDR3 DNA reads TGCGCCAGCAGCAAGAGTGGACTGAGCGGTGAAGCTTTCTTT.